The 9 T cell receptor beta chains below were found in one sample sequenced in a study of T cell changes during pregnancy in multiple sclerosis. The repertoire was sequenced with immunoSEQ multiplex PCR; TCRdb's copy has only in-frame clones and lacks some. Of some 73,000 clones listed, about 92% were seen once; the top ten hold less than 3.5%. Specimen: peripheral blood, collected in the third trimester of pregnancy. These receptors all stem from a female donor in good health, enrolled as a control in a pregnancy study.

The chain employs TRBV14 and TRBJ1-6; D remains unclear. This CDR3 is 11 amino acids long. CDR1 is SGHDN and CDR2 is FVKESK in the germline V gene. V was clipped by 5 bases and J by 9 bases, with 5 bases between them. CDR3 residues: CASSYISPLHF. The DNA of the CDR3 is TGTGCCAGCAGCTACATTTCACCCCTCCACTTT.

This clone has a single count. V usage is TRBV9 and J usage is TRBJ1-5; D might be TRBD1 (5 bases). Trimming stripped 4 bases from V and 7 bases from J, with 15 bases between. CDR3 size: 14 residues. The germline V gene encodes CDR1 SGDLS and CDR2 YYNGEE. CDR3 bases: TGTGCCAGCAGCCCCGGGGGGGGATTGCAGCCCCAGCATTTT. Translated: CASSPGGGLQPQHF.

This rearrangement joins TRBV7-9 to TRBJ1-2, with a possible D match to TRBD1 (6 bases). The V gene lost 2 bases and the J gene lost 2 bases, with 9 bases spanning the gap. The CDR3 spans 14 residues. Per the germline V gene, CDR1 is SEHNR and CDR2 is FQNEAQ (reference sequence). CDR3 residues: CASSLPGQNYGYTF. The CDR3 region has the DNA TGTGCCAGCAGCTTACCCGGACAGAACTATGGCTACACCTTC.

V is TRBV7-3 and J is TRBJ2-3; TRBD1 aligns across 7 bases. This CDR3 contains 18 residues. V shed 1 base, J shed 5 bases, and the junction held 15 bases outside the gene matches. Germline V lookup: CDR1 SGHTA, CDR2 FQGTGA. CDR3 coding DNA: TGTGCCAGCAGCTTAATGGCCGCCAAGACAGGGCTGAGAGATACGCAGTATTTT. Its protein product is CASSLMAAKTGLRDTQYF. Supplemented by reference TRBV7-3 and TRBJ2-3, the full variable domain reads GAGVSQTPSNKVTEKGKYVELRCDPISGHTALYWYRQSLGQGPEFLIYFQGTGAADDSGLPNDRFFAVRPEGSVSTLKIQRTERGDSAVYLCASSLMAAKTGLRDTQYFGPGTRLTVL.

The chain joins TRBV28 to TRBJ2-5, with D perhaps matching TRBD2 (5 bases). Trimming cost V 3 bases and J 7 bases, with 12 bases left between them. Germline-derived CDR1 and CDR2 are MDHEN and SYDVKM. The CDR3 is made up of 13 amino acids. DNA of the CDR3: TGTGCCAGCAGTTTTGCCGAGGGCGGGACCCAGTACTTC. Translation: CASSFAEGGTQYF.

The chain employs TRBV28 and TRBJ2-3, with 8 positions matching TRBD2. V shed 3 bases, J shed 0 bases, and the junction held 8 bases outside the gene matches. CDR3 length: 17 residues. In germline, CDR1 is MDHEN, CDR2 SYDVKM. This CDR3 is CASSFGLAGQSTDTQYF. In DNA form, the CDR3 reads TGTGCCAGCAGTTTTGGTCTAGCGGGCCAAAGCACAGATACGCAGTATTTT.

The genes are TRBV4-1 and TRBJ2-1; D is perhaps TRBD2 (5 bases). The germline V and J ends were trimmed by 6 bases and 1 base, with 16 bases remaining between them. The CDR3 extends over 16 amino acids. CDR1 MGHRA and CDR2 YSYEKL come from the germline V gene. The DNA for the CDR3 is TGCGCCAGCAGGGGTTTGGGCCCGGGGTCCTACAATGAGCAGTTCTTC. This encodes CASRGLGPGSYNEQFF.

The count of this clone is one. The rearrangement joins TRBV5-6 to TRBJ2-5; 7 nucleotides agree with TRBD1. V gave up 4 bases and J gave up 2 bases; unmatched junction bases: 11. Germline assignment: CDR1 SGHDT and CDR2 YYEEEE. This CDR3 is 16 amino acids long. This CDR3 reads CASSPLFRDSQETQYF. CDR3 bases: TGTGCCAGCAGCCCTCTCTTCCGGGACAGTCAAGAGACCCAGTACTTC.

V usage is TRBV6-5 and J usage is TRBJ2-7, with D unresolved. In germline, CDR1 is MNHEY, CDR2 SVGAGI. The CDR3 contains 11 residues. The V end was cut by 6 bases, the J end by 6 bases, with 9 bases between. CDR3 in DNA: TGTGCCAGCAGACGCCTCAGCGAGCAGTACTTC. It specifies CASRRLSEQYF.